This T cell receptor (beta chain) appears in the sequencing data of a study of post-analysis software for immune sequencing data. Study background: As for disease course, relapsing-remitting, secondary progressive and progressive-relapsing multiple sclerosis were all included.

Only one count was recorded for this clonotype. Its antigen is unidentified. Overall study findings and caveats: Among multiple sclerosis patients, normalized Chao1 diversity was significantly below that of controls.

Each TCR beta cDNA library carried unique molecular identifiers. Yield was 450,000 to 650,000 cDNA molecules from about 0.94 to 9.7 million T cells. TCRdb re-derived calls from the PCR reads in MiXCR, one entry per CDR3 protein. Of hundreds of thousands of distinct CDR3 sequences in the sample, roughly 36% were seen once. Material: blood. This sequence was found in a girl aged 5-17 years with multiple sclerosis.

This CDR3 is CASSWGDRGAQYF. CDR3 sequence (DNA): TGTGCCAGCAGCTGGGGGGACAGGGGTGCCCAGTACTTC. The chain has TRBV5-6 and TRBJ2-5, with 10 bases aligning to TRBD1. This CDR3 comprises 13 residues. V lost 3 bases to trimming and J lost 9 bases; unmatched junction nucleotides: 5. Looked up from germline, CDR1 is SGHDT and CDR2 is YYEEEE. Using reference TRBV5-6 and TRBJ2-5 for the parts outside the CDR3, the full variable domain is DAGVTQSPTHLIKTRGQQVTLRCSPKSGHDTVSWYQQALGQGPQFIFQYYEEEERQRGNFPDRFSGHQFPNYSSELNVNALLLGDSALYLCASSWGDRGAQYFGPGTRLLVL.